The next 27 T cell receptor beta chains were all read from a single sample in a study of graft-versus-host responses after intestinal transplantation. For these receptors, no antigen is known. The assay was immunoSEQ multiplex PCR, and TCRdb's table has in-frame clones only and misses some. This table has 100,000 or so clones, more than 85% appearing once. The sample in question was unstimulated CD8+ T cells sorted from spleen or lymph node cells, obtained before intestinal transplant. These TCRs come from a human donor who received an intestinal transplant.

This clone appeared a single time. This rearrangement joins TRBV7-9 to TRBJ1-2; a possible D gene is TRBD1 (5 bases). The germline V gene encodes CDR1 SEHNR and CDR2 FQNEAQ (reference sequence). Trimming left V 6 bases short and J 8 bases short, with 28 bases between. CDR3 length: 17 residues. CDR3 in DNA: TGTGCCAGCAGGTCCACCCGGGCCCTCTCACGGGGGGAGGGCTACACCTTC. Encoded protein: CASRSTRALSRGEGYTF.

The rearrangement joins TRBV4-3 to TRBJ2-3, with D maybe TRBD2 (6 bases). CDR3 length: 18 residues. The germline V and J ends were trimmed by 0 bases and 1 base, with 17 bases remaining between them. The germline V gene has CDR1 LGHNA and CDR2 YSLEER. CDR3 in amino acids: CASSQDWGVSYGTDTQYF. DNA for the CDR3: TGCGCCAGCAGCCAAGATTGGGGGGTGAGCTATGGCACAGATACGCAGTATTTT.

Turning to this clone: Other DNA sequences within the sample encode an identical CDR3. The gene calls are TRBV27 and TRBJ1-3, with D possibly TRBD1 on 5 matching bases. Germline CDR1 reads MNHEY; CDR2 reads SMNVEV (reference sequence). The CDR3 is 11 residues long. V was pared by 7 bases and J by 9 bases, with 10 bases between. The CDR3 loop is CASTGGGTIYF. CDR3 DNA sequence: TGTGCCAGCACGGGGGGGGGCACCATATATTTT.

V and J are TRBV2 and TRBJ2-1; 7 positions agree with TRBD1. Germline V gene data show CDR1 as SNHLY and CDR2 as FYNNEI. Trimming removed 5 bases from V and 0 bases from J; junction bases left unmatched: 7. This CDR3 has 16 residues. The CDR3 reads CASSLDRLSSYNEQFF. CDR3 sequence (DNA): TGTGCCAGCAGTCTGGACAGGTTAAGCTCCTACAATGAGCAGTTCTTC.

The chain recombines TRBV19 with TRBJ2-5; perhaps TRBD1 as D (6 bases). Trimming left V 5 bases short and J 3 bases short, with 13 bases between. CDR3 length: 14 amino acids. The germline gives CDR1 LNHDA, CDR2 SQIVND (reference sequence). DNA of the CDR3: TGTGCCAGTAGTTCTCTCAGGGGAGAAGAGACCCAGTACTTC. Residues: CASSSLRGEETQYF.

The rearrangement joins TRBV7-9 to TRBJ2-5, with D possibly TRBD2 on 5 matching bases. The V end was cut by 8 bases, the J end by 5 bases, with 21 bases between. There are 15 residues in the CDR3. Germline assignment: CDR1 SEHNR and CDR2 FQNEAQ (reference sequence). In nucleotides, the CDR3 is TGTGCCAGCGAGGGCAGGCCTCTGGGCAGGGAGACCCAGTACTTC. Its translation is CASEGRPLGRETQYF.

This chain links TRBV9 with TRBJ1-2; the D gene is possibly TRBD1 (6 bases). The CDR3 totals 11 residues. The germline CDR1 and CDR2 sequences are SGDLS and YYNGEE. Trimming stripped 3 bases from V and 7 bases from J, with 7 bases between. The DNA for the CDR3 is TGTGCCAGCAGCGACAGGGTTGGCTACACCTTC. Its protein product is CASSDRVGYTF.

This clone was counted a few times. The chain employs TRBV7-8 and TRBJ2-5; 10 bases are shared with TRBD2. The CDR3 is 16 residues long. The V and J ends lost 1 base and 0 bases, in that order; junction bases with no gene match: 2. The germline V gene encodes CDR1 SGHVS and CDR2 FQNEAQ. As DNA, the CDR3 is TGTGCCAGCAGCTTAGGAGCGGGGGGGTACCAAGAGACCCAGTACTTC. Amino acids: CASSLGAGGYQETQYF.

This clone appeared once. V is TRBV27 and J is TRBJ2-1; perhaps TRBD2 as D (7 bases). This CDR3 is 15 amino acids long. Trimming stripped 3 bases from V and 1 base from J, with 10 bases between. Germline V gene sequence: CDR1 MNHEY, CDR2 SMNVEV (reference sequence). CDR3 protein: CASSFGGASYNEQFF. CDR3 coding DNA: TGTGCCAGCAGTTTTGGGGGGGCGTCCTACAATGAGCAGTTCTTC.

The CDR3 DNA follows: TGTGCTAGTGGTTCCCCCCCCGGGACAGTAAAAGGAGGCACTGAAGCTTTCTTT. Encoded protein: CASGSPPGTVKGGTEAFF. This rearrangement joins TRBV12-5 to TRBJ1-1, with TRBD1 matching 7 bases. Germline V gene sequence: CDR1 LGHNT, CDR2 FRNRAP. CDR3 size: 18 residues. The trim removed 4 bases at V and 4 bases at J, leaving 18 bases unmatched. The complete variable domain, with remaining parts taken from reference TRBV12-5 and TRBJ1-1, reads DARVTQTPRHKVTEMGQEVTMRCQPILGHNTVFWYRQTMMQGLELLAYFRNRAPLDDSGMPKDRFSAEMPDATLATLKIQPSEPRDSAVYFCASGSPPGTVKGGTEAFFGQGTRLTVV.

V usage is TRBV6-5 and J usage is TRBJ1-6; 7 nucleotides agree with TRBD1. Germline lookup yields CDR1 MNHEY and CDR2 SVGAGI. The CDR3 sequence is 15 residues long. The V segment lost 6 bases and the J segment 7 bases; nucleotides outside the gene matches: 9. This chain's CDR3 is CASSHGRGLNSPLHF. The CDR3, as DNA: TGTGCCAGCAGCCACGGTAGGGGGCTGAATTCACCCCTCCACTTT.

J is TRBJ1-1 and V is TRBV30; 8 nucleotides line up with TRBD1. The germline gives CDR1 GTSNPN, CDR2 SVGIG (reference sequence). Trimming at V came to 1 base and at J to 2 bases, leaving 6 bases not matched to a gene. The CDR3 has 15 residues. CDR3 region: CAWSEGTGPNTEAFF. For the CDR3, the DNA is TGTGCCTGGAGTGAAGGGACAGGTCCAAACACTGAAGCTTTCTTT.

V gene TRBV9 combines with J gene TRBJ1-2; TRBD1 matches 7 bases. Germline CDR1 SGDLS, CDR2 YYNGEE. This CDR3 contains 14 residues. With 0 bases clipped from V and 5 bases from J, the junction kept 4 bases outside the gene matches. CDR3 DNA sequence: TGTGCCAGCAGCGTAGGCGGGACAGATTATGGCTACACCTTC. Its translation is CASSVGGTDYGYTF.

This chain connects TRBV4-3 to TRBJ1-1; 7 bases are shared with TRBD1. Germline CDR1 reads LGHNA; CDR2 reads YSLEER. Unmatched junction bases numbered 14, after V lost 0 bases and J lost 4 bases. CDR3 size: 18 residues. For the CDR3, the DNA is TGCGCCAGCAGCCAAGATCGGTTCAGTGGAGGGGGCGTCACTGAAGCTTTCTTT. Translation: CASSQDRFSGGGVTEAFF.

This clone came up once. The V gene is TRBV6-1, the J gene TRBJ1-2; maybe TRBD1 (5 bases). In germline, CDR1 is MNHNS, CDR2 SASEGT. The CDR3 consists of 13 residues. V lost 9 bases to trimming and J lost 0 bases, with 11 bases between them. The CDR3 is CASRGLANYGYTF. In nucleotides, the CDR3 is TGTGCCAGTAGGGGTTTAGCTAACTATGGCTACACCTTC.

The chain employs TRBV18 and TRBJ1-2, with a possible D match to TRBD1 (5 bases). The germline gives CDR1 KGHSH, CDR2 LQKENI. This CDR3 is 15 amino acids long. V gave up 3 bases and J gave up 2 bases, with 13 bases separating them. CDR3 DNA sequence: TGTGCCAGCTCACCTCGGGGGGAGGAAAACTATGGCTACACCTTC. Translated, it gives CASSPRGEENYGYTF.

V gene TRBV4-1 combines with J gene TRBJ2-7, with 8 bases matching TRBD1. Per germline, CDR1 MGHRA and CDR2 YSYEKL. V dropped 0 bases and J dropped 5; count of bases not matched to a gene: 3. This CDR3 spans 14 amino acids. The CDR3 DNA reads as TGCGCCAGCAGCCAAGACTCAGGGGGCAACGAGCAGTACTTC. Protein product: CASSQDSGGNEQYF.

The rearrangement links TRBV29-1 to TRBJ2-6, with D tentatively TRBD1 (5 bases). This CDR3 has 14 amino acids. Germline assignment: CDR1 SQVTM and CDR2 ANQGSEA. Between the trimmed V and J ends, which lost 1 base and 2 bases, there was a span of 6 bases. Here the CDR3 DNA reads TGCAGCGTTGAAGCAGGGACTGGGGCCAACGTCCTGACTTTC. This codes for CSVEAGTGANVLTF.

This chain connects TRBV27 to TRBJ1-2; TRBD1 agrees at 7 bases. The length of the CDR3 is 13 residues. V lost 8 bases, J lost 4 bases, and 7 bases stayed unmatched. CDR1 is MNHEY and CDR2 is SMNVEV in the germline V gene (reference sequence). CDR3 protein: CASGPGQSYGYTF. CDR3 DNA sequence: TGTGCCAGCGGGCCGGGACAGAGCTATGGCTACACCTTC.

This sequence joins TRBV2 and TRBJ2-3; a possible D gene is TRBD2 (7 bases). This CDR3 contains 15 residues. Between the trimmed V and J ends, which lost 8 bases and 3 bases, there was a span of 18 bases. Germline assignment: CDR1 SNHLY and CDR2 FYNNEI. Written as DNA, the CDR3 is TGTGCCAGCGGGGGAGGGGGGCGCGGGACAGATACGCAGTATTTT. The encoded protein is CASGGGGRGTDTQYF.

This clone showed up just once. This chain joins TRBV11-2 and TRBJ2-3, with TRBD2 matching 9 bases. CDR3 size: 17 residues. Unmatched junction bases numbered 8, after V lost 0 bases and J lost 4 bases. The germline CDR1 and CDR2 sequences are SGHAT and FQNNGV. The CDR3 spells CASSLDQVAGAADTQYF. For the CDR3, the DNA is TGTGCCAGCAGCTTAGATCAGGTAGCGGGGGCGGCAGATACGCAGTATTTT.

J is TRBJ2-1 and V is TRBV4-1; TRBD2 is a possible D gene (5 bases). Germline V gene lookup returns CDR1 MGHRA and CDR2 YSYEKL. Trimming shortened V by 0 bases and J by 6 bases, and 12 bases separated the two germline ends. The CDR3 totals 15 residues. As DNA, the CDR3 is TGCGCCAGCAGCCAAGATAGTAACGGGGTCAATGAGCAGTTCTTC. Protein product: CASSQDSNGVNEQFF.

The rearrangement joins TRBV10-2 to TRBJ1-5; D is ambiguous. The CDR3 covers 14 residues. V lost 3 bases and J 9 bases, leaving 15 bases between the germline ends. In germline, CDR1 is WSHSY, CDR2 SAAADI. The CDR3 is CASSDERVVGPQHF. The CDR3 nucleotides read TGCGCCAGCAGTGATGAGAGGGTCGTGGGGCCCCAGCATTTT.

This rearrangement joins TRBV10-1 to TRBJ2-7; tentatively, D is TRBD2 (6 bases). Germline V gene lookup returns CDR1 WNHNN and CDR2 SYGVQD (reference sequence). Trimming shortened V by 0 bases and J by 3 bases, and 6 bases separated the two germline ends. CDR3 length equals 13 residues. The CDR3 loop is CASSESGGYEQYF. As DNA, the CDR3 is TGCGCCAGCAGTGAGTCGGGGGGCTACGAGCAGTACTTC.

The genes are TRBV11-2 and TRBJ1-1; D gene ambiguous. This CDR3 comprises 15 residues. Germline assignment: CDR1 SGHAT and CDR2 FQNNGV. Trimming removed 1 base from V and 1 base from J, with 10 bases in between. The CDR3 reads CASSLVVGENTEAFF. The CDR3 region has the DNA TGTGCCAGCAGCTTAGTAGTCGGGGAGAACACTGAAGCTTTCTTT.

The CDR3, as DNA: TGTGCCAGCAGCTTCACCGGGACAGGGGATAACTATGGCTACACCTTC. Translation gives CASSFTGTGDNYGYTF. The V gene is TRBV5-6, the J gene TRBJ1-2; 10 nucleotides align to TRBD1. CDR1 is SGHDT, CDR2 YYEEEE, per germline. Trimming removed 2 bases from V and 1 base from J; junction bases left unmatched: 5. The CDR3 runs to 16 residues.

The V and J genes are TRBV19 and TRBJ2-2, with 9 bases aligning to TRBD1. V lost 7 bases to trimming and J lost 7 bases; unmatched junction nucleotides: 7. The germline gives CDR1 LNHDA, CDR2 SQIVND (reference sequence). The CDR3 is 14 amino acids. CDR3 in amino acids: CASTPGQGYGELFF. The CDR3 nucleotides are TGTGCCAGTACCCCGGGACAGGGTTACGGGGAGCTGTTTTTT. Combining the CDR3 with reference TRBV19 and TRBJ2-2 gives the whole variable domain DGGITQSPKYLFRKEGQNVTLSCEQNLNHDAMYWYRQDPGQGLRLIYYSQIVNDFQKGDIAEGYSVSREKKESFPLTVTSAQKNPTAFYLCASTPGQGYGELFFGEGSRLTVL.